A single sample gave rise to the 16 T cell receptor beta chains below, sequenced in a study of a mutant IDH1 vaccine in newly diagnosed glioma. The time point: week 35, safety follow-up. In the vaccine, a single dose held 300 ug of the mutant IDH1 20-mer peptide, along with topical imiquimod. Antigens of these TCRs are unknown. Assay: immunoSEQ multiplex PCR; the TCRdb copy retains only in-frame clones and omits some. This table has tens of thousands of clones, 86% appearing once. This sample comprised PBMCs, obtained from a glioma patient whose treatment included an IDH1 peptide vaccine. The receptors derive from a man aged 35 to 55 with glioma.

The CDR3 nucleotides are TGCGCCAGCAGTCCCTCAGGGCAGGAAGGCTACACCTTC. This gives the protein CASSPSGQEGYTF. The genes are TRBV5-1 and TRBJ1-2; D is possibly TRBD1 (5 bases). CDR3 size: 13 residues. The germline V and J ends were trimmed by 5 bases and 8 bases, with 16 bases remaining between them. Germline V CDR1 and CDR2: SGHRS, YFSETQ.

The chain uses TRBV5-1 and TRBJ2-7; 8 bases match TRBD2. This CDR3 spans 15 amino acids. V dropped 2 bases and J dropped 6; count of bases not matched to a gene: 10. Germline lookup yields CDR1 SGHRS and CDR2 YFSETQ. The DNA for the CDR3 is TGCGCCAGCAGCTTTCTGGACAGCGGGAGTTCCGAGCAGTACTTC. Residues: CASSFLDSGSSEQYF.

This rearrangement joins TRBV4-1 to TRBJ2-1; D uncertain. Germline V gene lookup returns CDR1 MGHRA and CDR2 YSYEKL. The CDR3 runs 12 residues. Trimming left V 4 bases short and J 10 bases short, with 11 bases between. The CDR3: CASSLPSVEQFF. The CDR3 nucleotides are TGCGCCAGCAGCCTACCTTCGGTCGAGCAGTTCTTC.

The chain is built from TRBV6-5 and TRBJ2-7, with a tentative D call TRBD1 (6 bases). The CDR3 loop spans 14 amino acids. V gave up 0 bases and J gave up 2 bases, with 8 bases separating them. Germline values: CDR1 MNHEY, CDR2 SVGAGI. Here the CDR3 DNA reads TGTGCCAGCAGTTACTCGGCAGGGGCCTACGAGCAGTACTTC. Its translation is CASSYSAGAYEQYF.

The V and J genes are TRBV18 and TRBJ1-4; D call uncertain. The CDR3 length is 15 residues. V shed 4 bases and J shed 8 bases, with 17 bases lying between them. Germline assignment: CDR1 KGHSH and CDR2 LQKENI. In DNA form, the CDR3 reads TGTGCCAGCTCACTCGCCGGGTCGGTCGGGGAAAAACTGTTTTTT. Translation gives CASSLAGSVGEKLFF.

The rearrangement uses TRBV13 and TRBJ2-3, with D uncertain. The germline V gene encodes CDR1 PRHDT and CDR2 FYEKMQ (reference sequence). Trimming left V 5 bases short and J 0 bases short, with 9 bases between. CDR3 size: 14 residues. The CDR3 loop reads CASSQWPSTDTQYF. DNA for the CDR3: TGTGCCAGCAGCCAGTGGCCTAGCACAGATACGCAGTATTTT. The complete variable domain, with remaining parts taken from reference TRBV13 and TRBJ2-3, reads AAGVIQSPRHLIKEKRETATLKCYPIPRHDTVYWYQQGPGQDPQFLISFYEKMQSDKGSIPDRFSAQQFSDYHSELNMSSLELGDSALYFCASSQWPSTDTQYFGPGTRLTVL.

The V call is TRBV5-1, the J call TRBJ2-2; 8 bases fit TRBD2. Trimming removed 0 bases from V and 1 base from J; junction bases left unmatched: 5. The CDR3 sequence is 17 residues long. Per germline, CDR1 SGHRS and CDR2 YFSETQ. CDR3 protein: CASSLGIAGWNTGELFF. The CDR3 DNA follows: TGCGCCAGCAGCTTGGGAATAGCGGGATGGAACACCGGGGAGCTGTTTTTT.

This chain connects TRBV19 to TRBJ2-7; TRBD2 agrees at 10 bases. Looked up from germline, CDR1 is LNHDA and CDR2 is SQIVND (reference sequence). V lost 7 bases, J lost 3 bases, and 6 bases stayed unmatched. The CDR3 has 14 residues. For the CDR3, the DNA is TGTGCCAGTAAAAGGACTAGCGGTTACTACGAGCAGTACTTC. Encoded protein: CASKRTSGYYEQYF.

This clone was observed a handful of times. This chain connects TRBV6-5 to TRBJ2-7, with 8 bases fitting TRBD2. There are 15 residues in the CDR3. The junction had 9 bases not matched to a gene; V was cut back by 1 base and J by 7 bases. CDR1 MNHEY and CDR2 SVGAGI come from the germline V gene. The DNA of the CDR3 is TGTGCCAGCAGTTACTTGAGCGGGAGAAAAAGGGAGCAGTACTTC. It encodes CASSYLSGRKREQYF.

The chain combines TRBV18 with TRBJ2-5, with 8 bases identical to TRBD1. In germline, CDR1 is KGHSH, CDR2 LQKENI. V lost 0 bases, J lost 5 bases, and 5 bases stayed unmatched. The CDR3 loop spans 15 amino acids. CDR3 in amino acids: CASSPPQGAGETQYF. The CDR3 DNA reads as TGTGCCAGCTCACCACCCCAGGGGGCCGGGGAGACCCAGTACTTC.

The V gene is TRBV7-9, the J gene TRBJ2-3; a possible D gene is TRBD2 (6 bases). The length of the CDR3 is 16 residues. Germline V gives CDR1 SEHNR, CDR2 FQNEAQ (reference sequence). Trimming took 2 bases from V and 3 from J, leaving 15 bases between them. The CDR3 protein is CASSLSVGTVTDTQYF. The CDR3 nucleotides are TGTGCCAGCAGCTTATCCGTAGGGACTGTGACAGATACGCAGTATTTT.

In DNA, the CDR3 is TGTGCCAGCAGCCCAGGACTAGCGGGAGGGCCCTGGCCCGGGGAGCTGTTTTTT. Encoded protein: CASSPGLAGGPWPGELFF. The chain has TRBV7-2 and TRBJ2-2; 15 bases fit TRBD2. J was trimmed by 6 bases and V by 5 bases; bases with no gene match: 10. Germline CDR1 is SGHTA and CDR2 is FQGNSA. The CDR3 sequence is 18 residues long.

V is TRBV5-1 and J is TRBJ2-1; D perhaps matches TRBD1 (6 bases). In germline, CDR1 is SGHRS, CDR2 YFSETQ. Trimming stripped 4 bases from V and 7 bases from J, with 6 bases between. CDR3 size: 11 residues. Written as DNA, the CDR3 is TGCGCCAGCAGCACAGGGAATGAGCAGTTCTTC. This codes for CASSTGNEQFF.

The rearrangement links TRBV4-1 to TRBJ1-1; D might be TRBD1 (6 bases). CDR1 is MGHRA and CDR2 is YSYEKL in the germline V gene. V was cut by 8 bases and J by 2 bases, with 18 bases left in between. The CDR3 contains 15 residues. The CDR3 is CASGRGVYGNTEAFF. DNA for the CDR3: TGCGCCAGCGGGAGGGGGGTCTATGGAAACACTGAAGCTTTCTTT.

This rearrangement joins TRBV28 to TRBJ2-7; D is uncertain. V was shortened by 4 bases and J by 3 bases, with 13 bases between the two germline ends. Germline V gene lookup returns CDR1 MDHEN and CDR2 SYDVKM. The CDR3 runs to 14 residues. CDR3 in amino acids: CASSSPLPGYEQYF. The CDR3 DNA follows: TGTGCCAGCAGTTCGCCCCTACCAGGCTACGAGCAGTACTTC.

This clone appeared a single time. The chain couples TRBV29-1 to TRBJ2-3, with D hard to call. The CDR3 loop spans 13 amino acids. V lost 6 bases, J lost 0 bases, and 10 bases lay in between. Looked up from germline, CDR1 is SQVTM and CDR2 is ANQGSEA. The DNA for the CDR3 is TGCAGCGTGAAGCCAGGTAGCACAGATACGCAGTATTTT. This encodes CSVKPGSTDTQYF.